Below, 22 T cell receptor beta chains from the same sample are listed, as sequenced in a study of beta chain features in type 1 diabetes. The investigators reverse transcribed all of the isolated RNA, so they sequenced expressed TCRB transcripts. Here immunoSEQ multiplex PCR was the method, and the copy in TCRdb shows in-frame clones only, minus some. Of 350,000 to 450,000 clones listed, roughly 13% are singletons. Specimen: naive CD4+ T cells from blood. All receptors come from a man younger than 45 in good health.

The chain employs TRBV9 and TRBJ2-7; 9 bases fit TRBD2. The junction had 8 bases not matched to a gene; V was cut back by 0 bases and J by 1 base. Germline lookup yields CDR1 SGDLS and CDR2 YYNGEE. CDR3 size: 17 residues. CDR3 amino acids: CASSVGASGVVSYEQYF. DNA of the CDR3: TGTGCCAGCAGCGTAGGGGCTAGCGGGGTGGTATCCTACGAGCAGTACTTC.

The rearrangement uses TRBV6-6 and TRBJ2-2; perhaps TRBD2 as D (5 bases). Between the trimmed V and J ends, which lost 6 bases and 7 bases, there was a span of 12 bases. The CDR3 runs 13 residues. Germline loops: CDR1 MNHNY, CDR2 SVGAGI (reference sequence). The CDR3 sequence is CASSYGLIGELFF. CDR3 DNA: TGTGCCAGCAGCTACGGACTTATCGGGGAGCTGTTTTTT.

This clone showed up just a few times. In nucleotides, the CDR3 is TGTGCCAGCAGCTTAGTGTTGGAGTCCACAGAGACCCAGTACTTC. It yields the protein CASSLVLESTETQYF. This sequence joins TRBV7-9 and TRBJ2-5; D unclear. The CDR3 runs to 15 residues. Per the germline V gene, CDR1 is SEHNR and CDR2 is FQNEAQ (reference sequence). V was trimmed by 1 base and J by 4 bases, leaving 13 bases between them. The variable domain in full, completed from reference TRBV7-9 and TRBJ2-5, reads DTGVSQNPRHKITKRGQNVTFRCDPISEHNRLYWYRQTLGQGPEFLTYFQNEAQLEKSRLLSDRFSAERPKGSFSTLEIQRTEQGDSAMYLCASSLVLESTETQYFGPGTRLLVL.

J is TRBJ1-1 and V is TRBV29-1, with D unclear. The CDR3 loop spans 13 amino acids. Trimming removed 7 bases from V and 1 base from J, with 13 bases in between. Germline V gene data show CDR1 as SQVTM and CDR2 as ANQGSEA. CDR3 sequence reads: CSGAPGGNTEAFF. CDR3 bases: TGCAGCGGTGCCCCAGGTGGGAACACTGAAGCTTTCTTT.

This chain uses TRBV6-5 with TRBJ2-2, with D unresolved. The CDR3 totals 15 residues. Trimming took off 5 bases at V and 1 base at J, with 11 bases between the two ends. Germline V CDR1 and CDR2: MNHEY, SVGAGI. CDR3 nucleotides: TGTGCCAGCAGTCCGACTCGGCTGAACACCGGGGAGCTGTTTTTT. It specifies CASSPTRLNTGELFF.

J is TRBJ2-3 and V is TRBV7-9; D gene uncertain. The CDR3 is made up of 14 amino acids. Germline assignment: CDR1 SEHNR and CDR2 FQNEAQ (reference sequence). Trimming left V 5 bases short and J 6 bases short, with 15 bases between. The CDR3, as DNA: TGTGCCAGCAGCCCAGGAGTAGCCACGGATACGCAGTATTTT. This encodes CASSPGVATDTQYF. Full variable domain (rest looked up from reference TRBV7-9 and TRBJ2-3): DTGVSQNPRHKITKRGQNVTFRCDPISEHNRLYWYRQTLGQGPEFLTYFQNEAQLEKSRLLSDRFSAERPKGSFSTLEIQRTEQGDSAMYLCASSPGVATDTQYFGPGTRLTVL.

This clone has only a few counts. The chain uses TRBV6-5 and TRBJ2-3; no definite D call. This CDR3 is 13 amino acids long. Germline V CDR1 and CDR2: MNHEY, SVGAGI. The germline V and J ends were trimmed by 6 bases and 1 base, with 8 bases remaining between them. The CDR3 here is CASRRMGTDTQYF. In nucleotides, the CDR3 is TGTGCCAGCAGGCGAATGGGCACAGATACGCAGTATTTT.

This clone was observed a handful of times. CDR3 DNA sequence: TGTGCCAGCAGCTTTACTTACAAAGATACGCAGTATTTT. Its translation is CASSFTYKDTQYF. This chain joins TRBV7-3 and TRBJ2-3; D gene ambiguous. Trimming took off 3 bases at V and 5 bases at J, with 9 bases between the two ends. Germline V lookup: CDR1 SGHTA, CDR2 FQGTGA. CDR3 length: 13 residues.

This clone was picked up a small number of times. The V and J genes are TRBV6-6 and TRBJ2-1; 8 bases are a match to TRBD2. Germline V gene lookup returns CDR1 MNHNY and CDR2 SVGAGI (reference sequence). This CDR3 contains 15 residues. Trimming removed 2 bases from V and 7 bases from J; junction bases left unmatched: 7. CDR3 region: CASSYILAGGNEQFF. The CDR3 DNA sequence: TGTGCCAGCAGTTACATCCTAGCGGGTGGAAATGAGCAGTTCTTC.

The rearrangement links TRBV9 to TRBJ1-3; D not certain. There are 15 residues in the CDR3. Germline-derived CDR1 and CDR2 are SGDLS and YYNGEE. The germline V and J ends were trimmed by 0 bases and 0 bases, with 7 bases remaining between them. The DNA of the CDR3 is TGTGCCAGCAGCGTAGGACTTCGCTCTGGAAACACCATATATTTT. It translates to CASSVGLRSGNTIYF.

The table lists this clone with a few counts. The rearrangement joins TRBV30 to TRBJ1-5; 8 positions agree with TRBD1. V dropped 2 bases and J dropped 6; count of bases not matched to a gene: 6. Germline CDR1 and CDR2: GTSNPN and SVGIG (reference sequence). The CDR3 has 14 residues. The CDR3: CAWSYGQGPQPQHF. In DNA, the CDR3 is TGTGCCTGGAGTTATGGACAGGGACCTCAGCCCCAGCATTTT.

This clone showed up just a few times. The chain carries TRBV4-1 and TRBJ2-5; D perhaps matches TRBD1 (5 bases). Germline-derived CDR1 and CDR2 are MGHRA and YSYEKL. The CDR3 runs to 14 residues. V lost 0 bases to trimming and J lost 5 bases, with 10 bases between them. The CDR3 spells CASSQEWGRETQYF. DNA of the CDR3: TGCGCCAGCAGCCAAGAATGGGGCCGTGAGACCCAGTACTTC.

The chain carries TRBV5-4 and TRBJ1-5; D is undetermined. V shed 0 bases and J shed 5 bases, with 9 bases lying between them. The CDR3 has 14 residues. CDR1 is SGHNT, CDR2 YYREEE, per germline (reference sequence). CDR3 region: CASSLVGEDQPQHF. CDR3 coding DNA: TGTGCCAGCAGCTTGGTGGGAGAGGATCAGCCCCAGCATTTT.

The chain is built from TRBV4-3 and TRBJ2-3; 8 positions match TRBD2. Germline trimming cut 1 base from V and 2 bases from J; bases unmatched to any gene: 8. CDR3 length: 17 residues. The germline V gene has CDR1 LGHNA and CDR2 YSLEER. The CDR3 region has the DNA TGCGCCAGCAGCCAAGGGGGAGCGGGAGTGGCCACAGATACGCAGTATTTT. It translates to CASSQGGAGVATDTQYF.

The chain joins TRBV4-1 to TRBJ2-2; no firm D call. Germline V gives CDR1 MGHRA, CDR2 YSYEKL. The V gene lost 1 base and the J gene lost 6 bases, with 6 bases spanning the gap. This CDR3 region has 13 residues. CDR3 residues: CASSQAISGELFF. CDR3 coding DNA: TGCGCCAGCAGCCAAGCTATTTCCGGGGAGCTGTTTTTT.

The rearrangement joins TRBV7-2 to TRBJ2-5, with TRBD2 as a possible D gene (7 bases). The CDR3 is 15 residues long. Looked up from germline, CDR1 is SGHTA and CDR2 is FQGNSA. Between the trimmed V and J ends, which lost 3 bases and 5 bases, there was a span of 16 bases. The CDR3 nucleotides are TGTGCCAGCAGCTTTCAACGGGGGGCTGCGGAGACCCAGTACTTC. It specifies CASSFQRGAAETQYF.

The chain uses TRBV5-4 and TRBJ2-5; 15 bases fit TRBD2. CDR1 and CDR2 from the germline V gene are SGHNT and YYREEE (reference sequence). The ends lost 4 bases at V and 5 bases at J; junction bases unmatched: 9. The CDR3 runs 17 residues. The DNA of the CDR3 is TGTGCCAGCAGCCCGAGGACTAGCGGGGGGGCCGGGGAGACCCAGTACTTC. Its translation: CASSPRTSGGAGETQYF.

This clone was seen only a few times. The chain has TRBV7-2 and TRBJ2-7; D unclear. CDR3 length equals 15 residues. Trimming cost V 1 base and J 2 bases, with 12 bases left between them. The germline CDR1 and CDR2 sequences are SGHTA and FQGNSA. CDR3 nucleotide sequence: TGTGCCAGCAGCTTAGGGTCCGATATTACCTACGAGCAGTACGTC. It codes for CASSLGSDITYEQYV.

This sequence joins TRBV4-3 and TRBJ2-1; 9 bases line up with TRBD2. The germline V gene has CDR1 LGHNA and CDR2 YSLEER. The length of the CDR3 is 16 residues. With V trimmed by 0 bases and J by 10 bases, 10 bases remained unmatched. CDR3 DNA sequence: TGCGCCAGCAGCCAAGAGATGGCGGGAGGGCCCAGAGAGCAGTTCTTC. Translated, it gives CASSQEMAGGPREQFF.

Notes on this clone: One end of the junction does not line up with germline, which may come from a read error. This chain links TRBV14 with TRBJ1-5; the match to TRBD1 covers 7 bases. Germline-derived CDR1 and CDR2 are SGHDN and FVKESK. This CDR3 is 13 amino acids long. CDR3 residues: CASSQLPPGQWDF. DNA for the CDR3: TGTGCCAGCAGCCAGCTTCCCCCGGGACAGTGGGATTTT.

The J gene is TRBJ2-1, the V gene TRBV15; the D is unclear. Germline V lookup: CDR1 LNHNV, CDR2 YYDKDF (reference sequence). The V gene lost 0 bases and the J gene lost 7 bases, with 7 bases spanning the gap. There are 13 residues in the CDR3. CDR3 residues: CATSRDHGNEQFF. The CDR3 DNA is TGTGCCACCAGCAGAGATCACGGAAATGAGCAGTTCTTC.

Only a few counts were recorded for this clone. The chain couples TRBV30 to TRBJ2-1; D not resolved. The CDR3 spans 15 residues. The germline CDR1 and CDR2 sequences are GTSNPN and SVGIG (reference sequence). Trimming took 1 base from V and 3 from J, leaving 13 bases between them. The chain's CDR3 is CAWSDPNKGYNEQFF. In DNA form, the CDR3 reads TGTGCCTGGAGTGACCCCAACAAGGGCTACAATGAGCAGTTCTTC.